Sequencing of this T cell receptor (beta chain) was carried out in a study of blood T cell repertoires in COVID-19. Many counts were recorded for this clone. The table came from immunoSEQ multiplex PCR; TCRdb's copy has only in-frame clones and leaves some out. Among some 100,000 clones listed, 80% to 90% were seen once. V dropped 4 bases and J dropped 7 bases, with 20 bases sitting between them. Per germline, CDR1 SGHRS and CDR2 YFSETQ. The length of the CDR3 is 16 residues. The sequencing sample was made of PBMCs or T cells enriched from blood (not recorded which). This chain uses TRBV5-1 with TRBJ2-2; D might be TRBD1 (5 bases). The receptor was isolated from a woman in her fifties or sixties who had recovered from COVID-19. The CDR3 loop is CASSRDALGAVGELFF. DNA of the CDR3: TGCGCCAGCAGCAGAGACGCTCTAGGGGCCGTCGGGGAGCTGTTTTTT.